This is a list of T cell receptor beta chains from one sample in a study of spatial heterogeneity in lung cancer. MiXCR, run by TCRdb on the 5' RACE reads, gives a single entry per CDR3 protein. The data contain around 87,000 distinct CDR3 sequences, more than 10% of them singletons. The specimen was PBMCs, collected at surgery. These receptors all come from a male donor with early-stage non-small cell lung cancer. CDR3s include the opening cysteine and the closing phenylalanine or tryptophan. A D gene is named only where the DNA matches it firmly. Size tells how often a clone was seen (once, few, many) or the class of an expanded clone, and some rows leave it out.

J,V,size,D,CDR3,DNA
TRBJ2-7,TRBV6-5,-,-,CASSRGEHEQYF,TGTGCCAGCAGTCGGGGCGAACACGAGCAGTACTTC
TRBJ2-2,TRBV4-2,few,-,CASSQGMARGELFF,TGTGCCAGCAGCCAGGGGATGGCCCGCGGGGAGCTGTTTTTT
TRBJ2-1,TRBV5-1,few,TRBD2,CASSLEGSGGDEQFF,TGCGCCAGCAGCTTGGAAGGTAGCGGGGGCGATGAGCAGTTCTTC
TRBJ2-3,TRBV4-3,few,TRBD2,CASSQDLAGGSTDTQYF,TGCGCCAGCAGCCAAGATCTGGCGGGGGGAAGCACAGATACGCAGTATTTT
TRBJ2-7,TRBV29-1,few,-,CSVFRAGPRGYF,TGCAGCGTTTTTCGCGCGGGCCCCCGAGGGTACTTC
TRBJ2-1,TRBV7-7,few,TRBD2,CASSHYPMTSGSGNEQFF,TGTGCTAGCAGCCATTACCCAATGACTAGCGGGAGTGGCAATGAGCAGTTCTTC
TRBJ2-1,TRBV6-1,-,-,CAAGWNEQFF,TGTGCCGCGGGATGGAATGAGCAGTTCTTC
TRBJ2-7,TRBV5-4,many,-,CASSLKEGYEQYF,TGTGCCAGCAGCCTCAAGGAGGGTTACGAGCAGTACTTC
TRBJ2-1,TRBV20-1,few,TRBD1,CSATDRVNEQFF,TGCAGTGCCACGGACAGGGTCAATGAGCAGTTCTTC
TRBJ2-5,TRBV27,many,-,CASSLWGTQETQYF,TGTGCCAGCAGTTTATGGGGTACCCAAGAGACCCAGTACTTC
TRBJ2-3,TRBV6-5,-,-,CASSGGFSDTQYF,TGTGCCAGCAGTGGGGGCTTTTCCGATACGCAGTATTTT
TRBJ1-6,TRBV7-3,many,TRBD1,CASSPDRGQSPLHF,TGTGCCAGCAGCCCGGACAGGGGGCAGTCACCCCTCCACTTT
TRBJ1-2,TRBV7-2,-,TRBD1,CASSLYRDSYGYTF,TGTGCCAGCAGCTTGTACCGGGACAGCTATGGCTACACCTTC
TRBJ1-4,TRBV28,-,-,CASSLKQGAEKLFF,TGTGCCAGCAGTTTAAAGCAGGGTGCTGAAAAACTGTTTTTT
TRBJ2-7,TRBV19,-,TRBD2,CASSRSGGAHEQYF,TGTGCCAGTAGCCGTAGCGGGGGGGCCCACGAGCAGTACTTC
TRBJ2-5,TRBV7-8,medium-sized,TRBD1,CASSTTRGLGETQYF,TGTGCCAGCAGCACCACCAGGGGGCTTGGAGAGACCCAGTACTTC
TRBJ2-1,TRBV29-1,-,-,CSASFNEQFF,TGCAGCGCCTCGTTCAATGAGCAGTTCTTC
TRBJ2-3,TRBV19,-,TRBD1,CASSFNRQGSTDTQYF,TGTGCCAGTAGCTTCAACCGACAGGGGAGCACAGATACGCAGTATTTT
TRBJ2-1,TRBV20-1,many,-,CSARLSRNEQFF,TGCAGTGCTAGACTAAGTAGGAATGAGCAGTTCTTC
TRBJ2-7,TRBV19,few,TRBD1,CASRPLGQGYEQYF,TGTGCCAGTAGACCCCTCGGACAGGGCTACGAGCAGTACTTC
TRBJ1-1,TRBV7-9,-,-,CASSQTGGMAEAFF,TGTGCCAGCAGCCAAACGGGGGGAATGGCTGAAGCTTTCTTT
TRBJ1-1,TRBV29-1,few,TRBD1,CSGNRGYEAFF,TGCAGCGGAAACAGGGGCTATGAAGCTTTCTTT
TRBJ2-3,TRBV20-1,-,-,CSARRGSLVTDTQYF,TGCAGTGCTAGGAGAGGGAGCCTTGTTACAGATACGCAGTATTTT
TRBJ2-1,TRBV28,many,-,CASTRTQSPYNEQFF,TGTGCCAGCACCCGGACCCAATCCCCATACAATGAGCAGTTCTTC
TRBJ2-7,TRBV20-1,-,-,CSAGERIAYEQYF,TGCAGTGCTGGCGAGCGGATCGCCTACGAGCAGTACTTC
TRBJ2-2,TRBV7-2,few,-,CASSRKRQTNTGELFF,TGTGCCAGCAGCCGAAAGCGGCAAACTAACACCGGGGAGCTGTTTTTT
TRBJ2-3,TRBV7-2,-,-,CASSLVYADTQYF,TGTGCCAGCAGCTTAGTATACGCAGATACGCAGTATTTT
TRBJ1-1,TRBV10-2,few,-,CASTDPWGTEAFF,TGCGCCAGCACTGACCCATGGGGCACTGAAGCTTTCTTT
TRBJ2-1,TRBV6-6,many,TRBD2,CASSYRAGSHNEQFF,TGTGCCAGCAGTTACCGAGCGGGATCCCACAATGAGCAGTTCTTC
TRBJ1-1,TRBV20-1,once,-,CSGSGQGTMNTEAFF,TGCAGTGGATCCGGGCAGGGAACCATGAACACTGAAGCTTTCTTT
TRBJ2-1,TRBV2,-,-,CASRSTDEQFF,TGTGCCAGCAGGTCCACGGATGAGCAGTTCTTC
TRBJ1-6,TRBV11-2,few,-,CASSSSRGRGSPLHF,TGTGCCAGCAGCTCAAGTAGGGGAAGGGGGTCACCCCTCCACTTT
TRBJ2-7,TRBV5-1,-,TRBD1,CASSLGPGQGSYEQYF,TGCGCCAGCAGCTTGGGACCGGGACAGGGGTCCTACGAGCAGTACTTC
TRBJ2-3,TRBV10-3,few,-,CAISEGLSTDTQYF,TGTGCCATCAGTGAGGGACTGAGCACAGATACGCAGTATTTT
TRBJ2-3,TRBV10-1,many,-,CASRAAGMDTQYF,TGCGCCAGCAGAGCGGCCGGTATGGATACGCAGTATTTT
TRBJ2-7,TRBV28,-,TRBD1,CASIGTGTALSYEQYF,TGTGCCAGCATTGGTACCGGGACAGCGCTCTCCTACGAGCAGTACTTC
TRBJ1-1,TRBV7-6,many,TRBD1,CASSLQGGRTEAFF,TGTGCCAGCAGCTTGCAGGGGGGGAGGACTGAAGCTTTCTTT
TRBJ1-1,TRBV20-1,-,-,CSAPLRSSSSGLEAFF,TGCAGTGCCCCCTTACGCTCCAGTTCTAGTGGTTTAGAAGCTTTCTTT
TRBJ2-4,TRBV28,many,TRBD1,CASTRQGATKNIQYF,TGTGCCAGCACTCGACAGGGGGCGACCAAAAACATTCAGTACTTC
TRBJ2-5,TRBV14,-,-,CASSPDLGETQYF,TGTGCCAGCAGCCCGGACTTGGGGGAGACCCAGTACTTC
TRBJ1-1,TRBV27,many,-,CASSLSSGAEAFF,TGTGCCAGCAGTTTATCCTCTGGTGCCGAAGCTTTCTTT
TRBJ2-3,TRBV6-1,-,-,CASSARHTDTQYF,TGTGCCAGCAGTGCCAGACACACAGATACGCAGTATTTT